A single sample is the source of the 12 T cell receptor beta chains below, sequenced in a study of cytomegalovirus exposure and HLA in healthy donors. This PCR relied on a set of 60 Vbeta primers and 13 Jbeta primers. The data were produced by immunoSEQ multiplex PCR, yet TCRdb's version contains in-frame clones alone and is incomplete. The data contain 120,000 to 150,000 clones, about four fifths of them singletons. The sequencing sample was made of PBMCs. The receptors were sampled from a female donor in good health and CMV-seronegative.

V is TRBV29-1 and J is TRBJ2-3, with TRBD2 identical over 10 bases. Germline values: CDR1 SQVTM, CDR2 ANQGSEA. The V and J ends lost 2 bases and 8 bases, in that order; junction bases with no gene match: 10. The CDR3 consists of 15 residues. The CDR3 DNA reads as TGCAGCGTTGAAACCGGGGCTAGCGGGAGCCGTACGCAGTATTTT. Amino acid sequence: CSVETGASGSRTQYF.

The V gene is TRBV30, the J gene TRBJ2-7; maybe TRBD1 (6 bases). V was clipped by 3 bases and J by 3 bases, with 9 bases between them. Germline-derived CDR1 and CDR2 are GTSNPN and SVGIG (reference sequence). The CDR3 spans 12 residues. The CDR3 loop is CAWRDSVYEQYF. The DNA of the CDR3 is TGTGCCTGGAGGGACAGCGTCTACGAGCAGTACTTC.

The chain carries TRBV7-8 and TRBJ1-2; a weak D match, TRBD1 (6 bases). CDR1 SGHVS and CDR2 FQNEAQ come from the germline V gene. V dropped 3 bases and J dropped 3 bases, with 11 bases sitting between them. The CDR3 extends over 14 amino acids. The CDR3 nucleotides are TGTGCCAGCAGCTTGGCCGGGACATACTATGGCTACACCTTC. It specifies CASSLAGTYYGYTF.

The chain carries TRBV2 and TRBJ2-3; tentatively, D is TRBD2 (6 bases). CDR1 and CDR2 from the germline V gene are SNHLY and FYNNEI. Trimming took 7 bases from V and 10 from J, leaving 42 bases between them. This CDR3 region has 21 residues. The CDR3 is CASMGRRASSFDWGERVSQYF. CDR3 sequence (DNA): TGTGCCAGCATGGGACGTAGGGCCAGCAGCTTCGACTGGGGGGAACGGGTCTCGCAGTATTTT. The entire variable domain, with the rest obtained from reference TRBV2 and TRBJ2-3, is as follows: EPEVTQTPSHQVTQMGQEVILRCVPISNHLYFYWYRQILGQKVEFLVSFYNNEISEKSEIFDDQFSVERPDGSNFTLKIRSTKLEDSAMYFCASMGRRASSFDWGERVSQYFGPGTRLTVL.

In this sample, this clone turned up a few times. DNA for the CDR3: TGCGCCAGCAGCTTGGAAACAGGGAAGGGGAACACTGAAGCTTTCTTT. Amino acids: CASSLETGKGNTEAFF. The gene calls are TRBV5-1 and TRBJ1-1, with D perhaps matching TRBD1 (6 bases). CDR1 is SGHRS, CDR2 YFSETQ, per germline. CDR3 size: 16 residues. V lost 0 bases, J lost 1 base, and 13 bases lay in between.

V and J are TRBV30 and TRBJ1-5; a possible D gene is TRBD1 (6 bases). The V end was cut by 5 bases, the J end by 4 bases, with 12 bases between. CDR3 length: 13 amino acids. The germline CDR1 and CDR2 sequences are GTSNPN and SVGIG (reference sequence). The CDR3 sequence: CAWEGDRNQPQHF. The CDR3, as DNA: TGTGCCTGGGAGGGGGACCGAAATCAGCCCCAGCATTTT.

There are a few counts of this clone. V is TRBV5-5 and J is TRBJ2-1; 9 nucleotides match TRBD2. V shed 7 bases, J shed 4 bases, and the junction held 3 bases outside the gene matches. The CDR3 spans 13 residues. The germline V gene has CDR1 SGHKS and CDR2 YYEKEE (reference sequence). Here the CDR3 reads CASGSGGYNEQFF. The CDR3 bases are TGTGCCAGCGGAAGCGGGGGGTACAATGAGCAGTTCTTC.

The chain couples TRBV14 to TRBJ2-7, with a tentative D call TRBD1 (5 bases). CDR1 and CDR2 from the germline V gene are SGHDN and FVKESK. V shed 4 bases and J shed 2 bases, with 9 bases lying between them. The CDR3 covers 13 residues. This chain's CDR3 is CASSPDRTYEQYF. As DNA, the CDR3 is TGTGCCAGCAGCCCCGACAGAACCTACGAGCAGTACTTC. Based on the CDR3 plus reference TRBV14 and TRBJ2-7, the full variable domain is EAGVTQFPSHSVIEKGQTVTLRCDPISGHDNLYWYRRVMGKEIKFLLHFVKESKQDESGMPNNRFLAERTGGTYSTLKVQPAELEDSGVYFCASSPDRTYEQYFGPGTRLTVT.

The CDR3 loop reads CASSQTGGHTEAFF. The DNA for the CDR3 is TGTGCCAGCAGCCAAACAGGGGGGCACACTGAAGCTTTCTTT. V and J are TRBV14 and TRBJ1-1; 8 bases fit TRBD1. V lost 2 bases, J lost 3 bases, and 2 bases stayed unmatched. Germline V CDR1 and CDR2: SGHDN, FVKESK. The CDR3 runs 14 residues.

The chain carries TRBV6-5 and TRBJ2-1, with a weak D call TRBD1 (5 bases). This CDR3 has 11 residues. Germline CDR1 MNHEY, CDR2 SVGAGI. The V and J ends lost 4 bases and 13 bases respectively, with 11 bases between them. As DNA, the CDR3 is TGTGCCAGCAGTTTGGGGCTCCAACAGTTCTTC. It codes for CASSLGLQQFF.

The V and J genes are TRBV6-5 and TRBJ2-7; D might be TRBD1 (6 bases). The germline V gene has CDR1 MNHEY and CDR2 SVGAGI. CDR3 length: 14 amino acids. V lost 5 bases and J lost 0, with 11 bases in between. The CDR3 loop reads CASSQQGSSYEQYF. The DNA of the CDR3 is TGTGCCAGCAGTCAGCAGGGGAGCTCCTACGAGCAGTACTTC.

The chain uses TRBV7-6 and TRBJ2-7; the D gene is possibly TRBD1 (5 bases). There are 12 residues in the CDR3. V shed 5 bases and J shed 4 bases, with 9 bases lying between them. Germline V CDR1 and CDR2: SGHVS, FNYEAQ. The CDR3, as DNA: TGTGCCAGCAGCAAGCAGGGTTACGAGCAGTACTTC. This gives the protein CASSKQGYEQYF.